What follows are 24 T cell receptor beta chains derived from one specimen sequenced in a study of T cells after somatic rescue of genetic block. Produced via immunoSEQ multiplex PCR; TCRdb's table is partial and in-frame only. In the table there are 110,000 or so clones, 75% to 95% of which are singletons. Material for sequencing was peripheral blood mononuclear cells (PBMCs). All receptors derive from a woman in her late teens or twenties.

Only one count was recorded for this clone. CDR3 in DNA: TGTGCCAGCAGTTCTCCGGGGGTAGCGGGGGAGTACGAGCAGTACTTC. Its translation: CASSSPGVAGEYEQYF. This sequence joins TRBV28 and TRBJ2-7; TRBD2 aligns across 9 bases. With V trimmed by 4 bases and J by 4 bases, 11 bases remained unmatched. Germline V gives CDR1 MDHEN, CDR2 SYDVKM. The CDR3 spans 16 residues.

The genes are TRBV7-9 and TRBJ2-2; a possible D gene is TRBD2 (7 bases). Trimming left V 5 bases short and J 7 bases short, with 14 bases between. The CDR3 totals 14 residues. The V gene's germline CDR1 is SEHNR and CDR2 FQNEAQ (reference sequence). The DNA of the CDR3 is TGTGCCAGCAGCCTTGGGGGGGCGAACGGGGAGCTGTTTTTT. It codes for CASSLGGANGELFF.

The count of this clone is one. The CDR3 region has the DNA TGTGCCAGCAGTCTAGGACAGGGTGGGACCCAGTACTTC. Encoded protein: CASSLGQGGTQYF. J is TRBJ2-5 and V is TRBV27; 8 bases map to TRBD1. Germline V gives CDR1 MNHEY, CDR2 SMNVEV (reference sequence). The V segment lost 5 bases and the J segment 7 bases; nucleotides outside the gene matches: 6. The CDR3 consists of 13 residues.

The chain recombines TRBV9 with TRBJ2-1; 8 bases are shared with TRBD2. Germline CDR1 is SGDLS and CDR2 is YYNGEE. J gave up 1 base and V 0 bases, and 6 bases lay outside the gene matches. CDR3 length: 17 residues. CDR3 DNA: TGTGCCAGCAGCGTAGATCGGGGGGGTGTTTCCTACAATGAGCAGTTCTTC. Protein product: CASSVDRGGVSYNEQFF.

The chain combines TRBV11-3 with TRBJ2-1; D possibly corresponds to TRBD2 (5 bases). Per germline, CDR1 SGHNT and CDR2 YENEEA. V was trimmed by 6 bases and J by 0 bases, leaving 12 bases between them. The CDR3 contains 15 residues. The CDR3 coding sequence is TGTGCCAGCAGTCGCAGCGGAAGCTCCTACAATGAGCAGTTCTTC. Translation gives CASSRSGSSYNEQFF.

J is TRBJ1-1 and V is TRBV29-1; D not certain. V lost 6 bases to trimming and J lost 3 bases, with 11 bases between them. Germline V gene lookup returns CDR1 SQVTM and CDR2 ANQGSEA. The CDR3 loop spans 12 amino acids. The CDR3 sequence: CSVVRGDTEAFF. CDR3 DNA: TGCAGCGTAGTGCGAGGAGACACTGAAGCTTTCTTT.

The genes are TRBV9 and TRBJ2-5, with 9 bases aligning to TRBD1. This CDR3 region has 18 residues. Trimming at V came to 3 bases and at J to 5 bases, leaving 17 bases not matched to a gene. Germline V lookup: CDR1 SGDLS, CDR2 YYNGEE. CDR3 residues: CASSENTGGVRGRETQYF. CDR3 nucleotide sequence: TGTGCCAGCAGCGAGAATACAGGGGGCGTGAGGGGCCGGGAGACCCAGTACTTC.

This chain uses TRBV11-2 with TRBJ2-7; maybe TRBD1 (5 bases). Germline values: CDR1 SGHAT, CDR2 FQNNGV. The CDR3 has 15 amino acids. V gave up 1 base and J gave up 1 base, with 11 bases separating them. CDR3 DNA sequence: TGTGCCAGCAGCTTAGGGCAGGGCCTTTCCTACGAGCAGTACTTC. As protein: CASSLGQGLSYEQYF.

This clone was observed a few times. The chain recombines TRBV4-2 with TRBJ2-5, with 11 bases lining up with TRBD2. The junction had 8 bases not matched to a gene; V was cut back by 0 bases and J by 5 bases. The CDR3 is made up of 17 amino acids. Per germline, CDR1 LGHNA and CDR2 YNFKEQ. The CDR3 loop reads CASSQDNPSSGGETQYF. The CDR3 nucleotides read TGTGCCAGCAGCCAAGATAATCCCTCTAGCGGGGGGGAGACCCAGTACTTC.

This chain uses TRBV4-1 with TRBJ2-1; D call uncertain. Deletions cut 1 base from V and 7 bases from J, with 11 bases between. Germline values: CDR1 MGHRA, CDR2 YSYEKL. There are 14 residues in the CDR3. The CDR3 sequence is CASSQGGSHNEQFF. CDR3 in DNA: TGCGCCAGCAGCCAAGGCGGCAGTCATAATGAGCAGTTCTTC.

The chain combines TRBV27 with TRBJ2-7; 7 bases are a match to TRBD2. V gave up 6 bases and J gave up 2 bases; unmatched junction bases: 4. This CDR3 contains 13 residues. The germline CDR1 and CDR2 sequences are MNHEY and SMNVEV (reference sequence). As DNA, the CDR3 is TGTGCCAGCAGGCGGGGAGGGACCTACGAGCAGTACTTC. Protein sequence: CASRRGGTYEQYF.

The chain links TRBV7-6 to TRBJ2-1; 8 nucleotides match TRBD1. The J segment lost 1 base and the V segment lost 6 bases, leaving 8 bases of the junction unmatched. Germline values: CDR1 SGHVS, CDR2 FNYEAQ. The CDR3 is 16 residues long. The CDR3 DNA follows: TGTGCCAGCAGGGATTTAACAGGGGGGTCCTACAATGAGCAGTTCTTC. Translating it yields CASRDLTGGSYNEQFF.

The DNA for the CDR3 is TGTGCCAGCAGCGTCCCTCGGGGGTCCTACGAGCAGTACTTC. Its protein product is CASSVPRGSYEQYF. The V call is TRBV6-1, the J call TRBJ2-7; a weak D match, TRBD2 (6 bases). The germline V gene has CDR1 MNHNS and CDR2 SASEGT. The CDR3 extends over 14 amino acids. With 6 bases removed from V and 1 base from J, the gap between germline ends came to 13 bases.

V is TRBV30 and J is TRBJ2-3, with 8 bases that match TRBD1. The CDR3 covers 15 residues. With V trimmed by 0 bases and J by 4 bases, 6 bases remained unmatched. CDR1 is GTSNPN, CDR2 SVGIG, per germline (reference sequence). CDR3 in amino acids: CAWSVIQGVSDTQYF. The CDR3 region has the DNA TGTGCCTGGAGTGTTATACAGGGGGTCTCAGATACGCAGTATTTT. The entire variable domain, with the rest obtained from reference TRBV30 and TRBJ2-3, is as follows: SQTIHQWPATLVQPVGSPLSLECTVEGTSNPNLYWYRQAAGRGLQLLFYSVGIGQISSEVPQNLSASRPQDRQFILSSKKLLLSDSGFYLCAWSVIQGVSDTQYFGPGTRLTVL.

The chain couples TRBV6-1 to TRBJ1-6, with D possibly being TRBD1 (6 bases). Per germline, CDR1 MNHNS and CDR2 SASEGT. The V end was cut by 6 bases, the J end by 9 bases, with 18 bases between. CDR3 size: 15 residues. The DNA of the CDR3 is TGTGCCAGCAGCGCAGTAACAGGGAGAAGTTCACCCCTCCACTTT. Translated: CASSAVTGRSSPLHF.

This clone has only one observation. The chain recombines TRBV11-2 with TRBJ2-5; TRBD2 is a possible D gene (5 bases). The CDR3 sequence is 16 residues long. Germline-derived CDR1 and CDR2 are SGHAT and FQNNGV. Trimming took 5 bases from V and 1 from J, leaving 17 bases between them. CDR3 coding DNA: TGTGCCAGCAGCACCTTTCTAGGAGGCGCCCAAGAGACCCAGTACTTC. Its protein product is CASSTFLGGAQETQYF.

The chain couples TRBV7-9 to TRBJ2-7, with D unclear. This CDR3 region has 13 residues. Trimming left V 1 base short and J 6 bases short, with 10 bases between. Germline lookup yields CDR1 SEHNR and CDR2 FQNEAQ (reference sequence). In DNA, the CDR3 is TGTGCCAGCAGCTTAGGAGCCCCCTTCGAGCAGTACTTC. It codes for CASSLGAPFEQYF.

This clone has just a few counts. This chain uses TRBV7-5 with TRBJ1-1; the DNA was not used to check the table's D call, TRBD1. TRBV7-5 constitutes a pseudogene. The CDR3 runs to 15 residues. The CDR3 DNA sequence: TGTGCCAGAAGCCACCTAAGGGGGCGTCCCCGTGAAGCTTTCTTT. It translates to CARSHLRGRPREAFF.

The V call is TRBV6-5, the J call TRBJ1-5; D remains ambiguous. This CDR3 region has 14 residues. Trimming removed 3 bases at V and 10 bases at J, with 16 bases between. Germline V lookup: CDR1 MNHEY, CDR2 SVGAGI. CDR3 region: CASSYQAFSGPQHF. The CDR3 region has the DNA TGTGCCAGCAGTTATCAGGCGTTCTCGGGCCCCCAGCATTTT.

This clone showed up many times. The genes are TRBV12-5 and TRBJ1-5; no firm D call. The V gene lost 5 bases and the J gene lost 7 bases, with 27 bases spanning the gap. The germline CDR1 and CDR2 sequences are LGHNT and FRNRAP. CDR3 length: 18 residues. As DNA, the CDR3 is TGTGCTAGTGGTCCAACGTCCGAGGCAACTAGATCGGCGCAGCCCCAGCATTTT. Its translation is CASGPTSEATRSAQPQHF.

The chain joins TRBV5-1 to TRBJ2-1; 11 bases fit TRBD1. The V gene end was trimmed by 4 bases and the J gene end by 3 bases; junction bases not matched to a gene: 3. Germline assignment: CDR1 SGHRS and CDR2 YFSETQ. The CDR3 is 15 amino acids. The CDR3 is CASSLGQGGYNEQFF. The CDR3 DNA reads as TGCGCCAGCAGCCTGGGACAGGGGGGCTACAATGAGCAGTTCTTC.

The genes are TRBV7-2 and TRBJ1-3; the match to TRBD1 covers 7 bases. The V segment lost 0 bases and the J segment 0 bases; nucleotides outside the gene matches: 2. Germline CDR1 reads SGHTA; CDR2 reads FQGNSA. The length of the CDR3 is 16 residues. The CDR3 DNA reads as TGTGCCAGCAGCTTAGCAGGGGGCCGCTCTGGAAACACCATATATTTT. It yields the protein CASSLAGGRSGNTIYF. Drawing the rest from reference TRBV7-2 and TRBJ1-3, the complete variable domain is GAGVSQSPSNKVTEKGKDVELRCDPISGHTALYWYRQSLGQGLEFLIYFQGNSAPDKSGLPSDRFSAERTGGSVSTLTIQRTQQEDSAVYLCASSLAGGRSGNTIYFGEGSWLTVV.

The DNA for the CDR3 is TGTGCCAGCAGTGAAGCTGCAGGGACCTACAATGAGCAGTTCTTC. Its translation is CASSEAAGTYNEQFF. The chain uses TRBV6-1 and TRBJ2-1, with D perhaps matching TRBD1 (5 bases). The CDR3 is 15 residues long. Germline-derived CDR1 and CDR2 are MNHNS and SASEGT. The V end lost 0 bases, the J end lost 2 bases, and 8 bases lay between the germline ends.

V and J are TRBV19 and TRBJ1-4; TRBD1 matches at 7 bases. The trim removed 2 bases at V and 7 bases at J, leaving 10 bases unmatched. Germline V lookup: CDR1 LNHDA, CDR2 SQIVND (reference sequence). The CDR3 has 16 amino acids. The CDR3 region has the DNA TGTGCCAGTAGTATATTCCCCCGGACAGGTCGTGAAAAACTGTTTTTT. Protein: CASSIFPRTGREKLFF.